This T cell receptor beta chain was observed in a study of STAT3 mutations in large granular lymphocyte leukemia. Overall study context: Roughly half the longitudinally sequenced T-LGLL patients had canonical STAT3 mutations. Immunosuppressive therapy was given to more than half of T-LGLL patients. Whole-study results and caveats: At least one immunodominant TCR beta clonotype appeared in every T-cell large granular lymphocyte leukemia patient.

Average productive template count per sample was 35,000 to 45,000. Using immunoSEQ multiplex PCR, the repertoire was profiled, and TCRdb retains in-frame clones only, with some absent. Of 20,000 or so clones in the sample, around 93% are singletons; the top ten hold nearly 45%. About this clone: The antigen remains unidentified.

The specimen was peripheral blood mononuclear cells. The sequence was collected from a man between 60 and 75 years old with T-cell large granular lymphocyte leukemia. Some clones in this sample may be carry-over from other donors' samples.

CDR3 protein: CASSFRGGGYEQYF. CDR3 nucleotides: TGTGCCAGCAGTTTTAGAGGGGGCGGTTACGAGCAGTACTTC. The V call is TRBV28, the J call TRBJ2-7; 7 nucleotides align to TRBD1. The CDR3 length is 14 residues. In germline, CDR1 is MDHEN, CDR2 SYDVKM. The V and J ends lost 3 bases and 4 bases, in that order; junction bases with no gene match: 6.